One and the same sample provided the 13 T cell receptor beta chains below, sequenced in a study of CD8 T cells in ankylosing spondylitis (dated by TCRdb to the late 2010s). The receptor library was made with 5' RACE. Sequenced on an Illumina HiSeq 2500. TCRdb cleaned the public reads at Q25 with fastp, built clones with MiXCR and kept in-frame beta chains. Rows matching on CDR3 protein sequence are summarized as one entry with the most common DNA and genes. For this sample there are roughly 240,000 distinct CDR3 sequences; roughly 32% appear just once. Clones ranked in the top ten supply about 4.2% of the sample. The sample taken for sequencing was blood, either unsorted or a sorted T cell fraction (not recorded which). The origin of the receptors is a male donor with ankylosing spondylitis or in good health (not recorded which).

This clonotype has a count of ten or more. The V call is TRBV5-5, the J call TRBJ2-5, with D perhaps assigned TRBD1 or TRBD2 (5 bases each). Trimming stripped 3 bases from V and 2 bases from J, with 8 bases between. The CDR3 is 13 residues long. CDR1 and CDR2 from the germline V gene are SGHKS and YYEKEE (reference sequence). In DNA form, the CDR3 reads TGTGCCAGCAGCTCGAGGGGTCAAGAGACCCAGTACTTC. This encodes CASSSRGQETQYF.

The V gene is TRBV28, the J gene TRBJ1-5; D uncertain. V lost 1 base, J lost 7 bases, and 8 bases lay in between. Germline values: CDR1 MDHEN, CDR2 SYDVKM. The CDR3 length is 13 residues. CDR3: CASSLSGWQPQHF. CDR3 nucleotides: TGTGCCAGCAGTTTATCCGGTTGGCAGCCCCAGCATTTT.

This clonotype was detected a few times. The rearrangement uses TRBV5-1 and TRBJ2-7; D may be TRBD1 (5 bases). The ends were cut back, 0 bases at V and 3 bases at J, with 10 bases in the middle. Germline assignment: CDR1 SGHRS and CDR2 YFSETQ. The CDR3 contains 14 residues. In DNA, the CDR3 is TGCGCCAGCAGCTTGGATGACAGCCGCTACGAGCAGTACTTC. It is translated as CASSLDDSRYEQYF.

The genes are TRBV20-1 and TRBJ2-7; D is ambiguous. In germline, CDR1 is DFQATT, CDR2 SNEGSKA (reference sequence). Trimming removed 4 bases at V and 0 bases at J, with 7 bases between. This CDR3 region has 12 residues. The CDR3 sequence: CSANLGSYEQYF. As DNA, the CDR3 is TGCAGTGCTAATTTGGGCTCCTACGAGCAGTACTTC.

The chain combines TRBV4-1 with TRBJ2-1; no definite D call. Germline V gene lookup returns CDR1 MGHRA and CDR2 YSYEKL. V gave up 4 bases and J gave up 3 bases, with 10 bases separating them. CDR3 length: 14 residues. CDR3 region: CASSLARDYNEQFF. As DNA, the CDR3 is TGCGCCAGCAGCCTGGCCCGAGACTACAATGAGCAGTTCTTC.

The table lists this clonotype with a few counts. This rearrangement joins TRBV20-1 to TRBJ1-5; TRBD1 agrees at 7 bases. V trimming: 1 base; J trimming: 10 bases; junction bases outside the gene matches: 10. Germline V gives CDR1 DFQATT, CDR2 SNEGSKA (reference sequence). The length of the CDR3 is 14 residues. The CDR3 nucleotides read TGCAGTGCTAGAGCGGAGGGGGCCAGGGGCCCCCAGCATTTT. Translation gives CSARAEGARGPQHF.

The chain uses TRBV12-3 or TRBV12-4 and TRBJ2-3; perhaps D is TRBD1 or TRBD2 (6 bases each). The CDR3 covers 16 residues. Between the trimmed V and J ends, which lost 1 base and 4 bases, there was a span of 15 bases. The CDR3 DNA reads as TGTGCCAGCAGTTTAGGGGTGGGGGGCCCGGCAGATACGCAGTATTTT. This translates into CASSLGVGGPADTQYF.

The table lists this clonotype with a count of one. CDR3 protein: CASSWDRGKTEAFF. The CDR3 bases are TGTGCCAGCAGTTGGGACAGGGGCAAGACTGAAGCTTTCTTT. The chain recombines TRBV28 with TRBJ1-1; TRBD1 aligns across 10 bases. Germline values: CDR1 MDHEN, CDR2 SYDVKM. The CDR3 sequence is 14 residues long. J lost 5 bases, V lost 4 bases, and 4 bases had no gene match.

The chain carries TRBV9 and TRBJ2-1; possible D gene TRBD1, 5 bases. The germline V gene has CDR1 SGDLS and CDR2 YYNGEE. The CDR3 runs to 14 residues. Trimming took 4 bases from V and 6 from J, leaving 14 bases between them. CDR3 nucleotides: TGTGCCAGCAGCCTAGGACATGGGGTCAATGAGCAGTTCTTC. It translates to CASSLGHGVNEQFF.

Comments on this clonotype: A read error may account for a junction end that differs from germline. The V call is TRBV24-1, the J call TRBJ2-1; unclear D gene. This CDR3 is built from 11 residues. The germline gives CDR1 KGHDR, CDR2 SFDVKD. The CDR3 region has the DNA TGTGCAACCACGGCCTACAATGAGCAGTTCTTC. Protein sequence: CATTAYNEQFF.

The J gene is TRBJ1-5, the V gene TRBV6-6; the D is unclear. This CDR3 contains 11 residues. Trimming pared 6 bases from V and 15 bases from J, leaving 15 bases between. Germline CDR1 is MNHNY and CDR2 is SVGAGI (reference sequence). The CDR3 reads CASSPKRGRHF. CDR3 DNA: TGTGCCAGCAGCCCCAAGCGGGGTAGGCATTTT.

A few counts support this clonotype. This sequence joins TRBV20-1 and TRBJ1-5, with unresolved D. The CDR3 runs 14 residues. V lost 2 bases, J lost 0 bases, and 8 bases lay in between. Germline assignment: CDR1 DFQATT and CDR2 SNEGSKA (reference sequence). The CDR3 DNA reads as TGCAGTGCTAGACAGGAGATTAGCAATCAGCCCCAGCATTTT. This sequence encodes CSARQEISNQPQHF.

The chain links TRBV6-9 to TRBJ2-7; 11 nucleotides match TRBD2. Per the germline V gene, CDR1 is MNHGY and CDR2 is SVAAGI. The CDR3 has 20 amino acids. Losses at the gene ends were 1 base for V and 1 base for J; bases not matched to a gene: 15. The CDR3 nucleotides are TGTGCCAGCAGTTATTTGCTCTTGGGTAGCGGGGGGGACAGATCCTACGAGCAGTACTTC. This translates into CASSYLLLGSGGDRSYEQYF.